These T cell receptor beta chains were read from a single sample in a study of blood T cell repertoires in COVID-19. Using immunoSEQ multiplex PCR, the repertoire was profiled, and TCRdb retains in-frame clones only, with some absent. The table lists about 280,000 clones, nearly 90% of them singletons. The sequenced material came from PBMCs or T cells enriched from blood (not recorded which). Receptors were obtained from a woman younger than 30 with acute COVID-19. Each CDR3 is given without its conserved first and last residue. D genes are given only for firm matches.

TRBD1,TRBV15,TRBJ1-2,ATSRVDRGTYGYT
.,TRBV15,TRBJ2-7,ATSPGPLREQY
TRBD1,TRBV7-6,TRBJ2-7,ASSLGQGVRDGGQY
.,TRBV6-1,TRBJ2-3,ASIEGTEFTDTQY
.,TRBV28,TRBJ1-2,ASSLRYGYT
TRBD1,TRBV6-2/TRBV6-3,TRBJ2-6,ASSSIISGTGASGANVLT
TRBD2,TRBV4-1,TRBJ2-7,ASSQDKGTSGSYEQY
.,TRBV14,TRBJ1-6,ASSLGPNSPLH
.,TRBV6-5,TRBJ1-2,ASSYRGADYGYT
.,TRBV23-1,TRBJ2-3,ASSQWVRQARPYTDTQY
.,TRBV4-3,TRBJ2-1,ASSQERSLPGNEQF
.,TRBV3-1/TRBV3-2,TRBJ2-7,ASSQVSVLSAGSKY
TRBD1,TRBV7-2,TRBJ2-5,ASRGAGGSQETQY
.,TRBV5-6,TRBJ1-2,ASSLSLQGQGYT
.,TRBV2,TRBJ1-6,ASSRDIGNSPLH
TRBD2,TRBV7-3,TRBJ2-6,ASSPSSRLAGSESGANVLT
.,TRBV19,TRBJ1-1,ASSQGRGVGAF
.,TRBV7-2,TRBJ1-5,ASSYQGDQPQH
.,TRBV4-3,TRBJ2-5,ASSPSSAYQETQY
TRBD1,TRBV28,TRBJ1-4,ASSPQGALEKLF
TRBD1,TRBV9,TRBJ2-1,ASSVGSQGVINEQF
.,TRBV30,TRBJ1-5,AWSTGKIKPQH
TRBD2,TRBV7-2,TRBJ2-7,ASSLGFGRLAGNEQY
.,TRBV19,TRBJ2-4,ASSIIRENIQY
TRBD2,TRBV20-1,TRBJ2-2,SASGGRGTGELF
TRBD1,TRBV19,TRBJ1-2,ASSPRQGARANYGYT
TRBD2,TRBV5-4,TRBJ2-7,ASSLATSGRARIEQY
.,TRBV27,TRBJ2-2,ASSPAETSTLSTGELF
TRBD1,TRBV18,TRBJ1-2,ASSPLDRVRGNYGYT
TRBD2,TRBV28,TRBJ2-7,ASSLSGRGGTSIHEQY
.,TRBV3-1/TRBV3-2,TRBJ1-2,ASSQILPGLVSGYT
TRBD2,TRBV7-9,TRBJ2-1,ASSLVLAFNEQF
TRBD2,TRBV5-1,TRBJ2-1,ASSHSRLAGAYNEQF
.,TRBV29-1,TRBJ2-1,SEKTGTYNEQF
.,TRBV11-2,TRBJ2-5,ASSPRTGTGETQY
.,TRBV28,TRBJ2-7,ASSLQGQIEQY